This T cell receptor (beta chain) was recorded in a study of a mutant IDH1 vaccine in newly diagnosed glioma. Study-wide context: It was radiotherapy, temozolomide, or both that patients received previously, with most receiving both.

A word on this clone: Its specificity is unknown.

Time point described: week 47, end of study. Vaccinated patients received 300 ug of mutant IDH1 20-mer peptide per dose, with topical imiquimod. Sequencing was performed with immunoSEQ multiplex PCR; in TCRdb, only in-frame clones are kept and a portion is missing. This repertoire shows over 30,000 clones, approximately 87% found once; its top ten account for approximately 12%. General study findings and limits: Shifts in the top peripheral T cell clonotypes seemed unrelated to pseudoprogression.

This TCR derives from a woman aged 25 to 39 with glioma. This specimen was PBMCs, taken from a glioma patient whose treatment included an IDH1 peptide vaccine.

CDR3 nucleotide sequence: TGTGCCAGCAATCACAGGGACCGACAAGAGACCCAGTACTTC. Protein: CASNHRDRQETQYF. This chain uses TRBV6-5 with TRBJ2-5; a possible D gene is TRBD1 (6 bases). The CDR3 is made up of 14 amino acids. Germline assignment: CDR1 MNHEY and CDR2 SVGAGI. V dropped 7 bases and J dropped 2 bases, with 14 bases sitting between them.